These T cell receptor beta chains were read from a single sample in a study of cytomegalovirus exposure and HLA in healthy donors. Only in-frame clones appear in the TCRdb table, and some are missing; sequencing was by immunoSEQ multiplex PCR. Of 200,000 or so clones in the sample, 75% to 90% were seen once. Sequencing was done on a sample of PBMCs. The receptors come from a man between 18 and 35 years old in good health and CMV-seropositive. Both conserved end residues are part of each CDR3. D genes are given only for firm matches. A clone size is listed for some rows: how often the clone was seen (once, few, many), or a class if it is expanded.

j_gene: TRBJ2-3; abundance: -; d_gene: -; v_gene: TRBV11-2; CDR3nt: TGTGCCAGCAGCTATGCGGAGGCTACGCAGTATTTT; CDR3aa: CASSYAEATQYF
j_gene: TRBJ2-5; abundance: -; d_gene: -; v_gene: TRBV6-1; CDR3nt: TGTGCCAGCAGTGCACTGGACAGCCAAGAGACCCAGTACTTC; CDR3aa: CASSALDSQETQYF
j_gene: TRBJ2-2; abundance: -; d_gene: -; v_gene: TRBV5-1; CDR3nt: TGCGCCAGCAGCTTGGCCACGGGTACCGGGGAGCTGTTTTTT; CDR3aa: CASSLATGTGELFF
j_gene: TRBJ2-2; abundance: -; d_gene: TRBD2; v_gene: TRBV30; CDR3nt: TGTGCCTGGAGTGTACAATCAGCGGGAGTGGACGGGGAGCTGTTTTTT; CDR3aa: CAWSVQSAGVDGELFF
j_gene: TRBJ1-1; abundance: -; d_gene: -; v_gene: TRBV30; CDR3nt: TGTGCCTGGACCCCAGGGTCCACTAAGAACACTGAAGCTTTCTTT; CDR3aa: CAWTPGSTKNTEAFF
j_gene: TRBJ1-2; abundance: -; d_gene: -; v_gene: TRBV4-3; CDR3nt: TGCGCCCGCCTGGGCATCCCTTTTGGCTACACCTTC; CDR3aa: CARLGIPFGYTF
j_gene: TRBJ1-5; abundance: -; d_gene: -; v_gene: TRBV7-2; CDR3nt: TGTGCCAGCAGCTTAGCGCAGGGCGGCAATCAGCCCCAGCATTTT; CDR3aa: CASSLAQGGNQPQHF
j_gene: TRBJ2-3; abundance: -; d_gene: -; v_gene: TRBV18; CDR3nt: TGTGCCAGCTCACCACCCACGAGGACAGATACGCAGTATTTT; CDR3aa: CASSPPTRTDTQYF
j_gene: TRBJ2-7; abundance: few; d_gene: -; v_gene: TRBV11-2; CDR3nt: TGTGCCAGCAGCTTACTTCGGGGAGAGAGGATATACGAGCAGTACTTC; CDR3aa: CASSLLRGERIYEQYF
j_gene: TRBJ2-1; abundance: -; d_gene: -; v_gene: TRBV29-1; CDR3nt: TGCAGCGGAGATTCGGGTGAGCAGTTCTTC; CDR3aa: CSGDSGEQFF
j_gene: TRBJ2-2; abundance: -; d_gene: -; v_gene: TRBV5-1; CDR3nt: TGCGCCAGCAGCTTAAGACAGATAATTAACACCGGGGAGCTGTTTTTT; CDR3aa: CASSLRQIINTGELFF
j_gene: TRBJ2-7; abundance: -; d_gene: TRBD2; v_gene: TRBV4-3; CDR3nt: TGCGCCAGCAGCCCGGCGGGGGGGGTTTACGAGCAGTACTTC; CDR3aa: CASSPAGGVYEQYF
j_gene: TRBJ2-7; abundance: -; d_gene: TRBD2; v_gene: TRBV5-8; CDR3nt: TGTGCCAGCAGCTTGAAGCGGGAGGTGGACGAGCAGTACTTC; CDR3aa: CASSLKREVDEQYF
j_gene: TRBJ2-7; abundance: -; d_gene: TRBD2; v_gene: TRBV7-2; CDR3nt: TGTGCCACCCATGGGGAGGGAAGAAACGAGCAGTACTTC; CDR3aa: CATHGEGRNEQYF
j_gene: TRBJ2-1; abundance: -; d_gene: -; v_gene: TRBV4-2; CDR3nt: TGTGCCAGCAGCCACTATTCCGAGGATGAGCAGTTCTTC; CDR3aa: CASSHYSEDEQFF
j_gene: TRBJ2-7; abundance: -; d_gene: TRBD2; v_gene: TRBV4-2; CDR3nt: TGTGCCAGCAGCCAAGACGCTAGCGGGAGAGGGTACGAGCAGTACTTC; CDR3aa: CASSQDASGRGYEQYF
j_gene: TRBJ2-7; abundance: once; d_gene: -; v_gene: TRBV6-6; CDR3nt: TGTGCCAGCAGTTACTCACCGGACGAGCAGTACTTC; CDR3aa: CASSYSPDEQYF
j_gene: TRBJ1-5; abundance: few; d_gene: -; v_gene: TRBV19; CDR3nt: TGTGCCAGTAGTCGGGACTCCGATCAGCCCCAGCATTTT; CDR3aa: CASSRDSDQPQHF
j_gene: TRBJ2-5; abundance: -; d_gene: TRBD1; v_gene: TRBV5-6; CDR3nt: TGTGCCAGCAGCGGTCGGACAGGGCAAGCAGAGACCCAGTACTTC; CDR3aa: CASSGRTGQAETQYF
j_gene: TRBJ2-1; abundance: -; d_gene: -; v_gene: TRBV6-5; CDR3nt: TGTGCCAGCAGACTGGGGGGGCGGGACAATGAGCAGTTCTTC; CDR3aa: CASRLGGRDNEQFF
j_gene: TRBJ2-2; abundance: few; d_gene: -; v_gene: TRBV19; CDR3nt: TGTGCCAGTAGTACGAACCCAGGGACCGGGGAGCTGTTTTTT; CDR3aa: CASSTNPGTGELFF
j_gene: TRBJ1-1; abundance: -; d_gene: -; v_gene: TRBV27; CDR3nt: TGTGCCAGCAGTTTACAGGGTAGGTACACTGAAGCTTTCTTT; CDR3aa: CASSLQGRYTEAFF
j_gene: TRBJ2-7; abundance: -; d_gene: -; v_gene: TRBV5-1; CDR3nt: TGCGCCAGCAGCGGGGGACTTTCCGGCTACGAGCAGTACTTC; CDR3aa: CASSGGLSGYEQYF
j_gene: TRBJ2-5; abundance: few; d_gene: -; v_gene: TRBV6-6; CDR3nt: TGTGCCAGCAGCCTGACTAGTATAGAGACCCAGTACTTC; CDR3aa: CASSLTSIETQYF
j_gene: TRBJ2-7; abundance: -; d_gene: -; v_gene: TRBV28; CDR3nt: TGTGCCAGCAGAGGGGGGCCTCGGACAGGACCCTACGAGCAGTACTTC; CDR3aa: CASRGGPRTGPYEQYF
j_gene: TRBJ2-1; abundance: once; d_gene: TRBD2; v_gene: TRBV7-3; CDR3nt: TGTGCCAGCAGCTATTTAGCGGGAGCTGAGCAGTTCTTC; CDR3aa: CASSYLAGAEQFF
j_gene: TRBJ2-6; abundance: -; d_gene: -; v_gene: TRBV4-3; CDR3nt: TGCGCCAGCAGCCAACAGCGGCGGGCCAACGTCCTGACTTTC; CDR3aa: CASSQQRRANVLTF
j_gene: TRBJ2-7; abundance: -; d_gene: TRBD2; v_gene: TRBV7-2; CDR3nt: TGTGCCAGCAGCGAAATGGTAGGACTAGCGGGAGGAGAGTCCTACGAGCAGTACTTC; CDR3aa: CASSEMVGLAGGESYEQYF
j_gene: TRBJ2-7; abundance: -; d_gene: TRBD2; v_gene: TRBV5-6; CDR3nt: TGTGCCAGCAGCCTGCTAGCGGATCCCACCTACGAGCAGTACTTC; CDR3aa: CASSLLADPTYEQYF
j_gene: TRBJ2-7; abundance: -; d_gene: TRBD2; v_gene: TRBV7-2; CDR3nt: TGTGCCAGCAGCGCACGACTAGCGGGAGGGGTACACGAGCAGTACTTC; CDR3aa: CASSARLAGGVHEQYF
j_gene: TRBJ2-7; abundance: -; d_gene: -; v_gene: TRBV4-3; CDR3nt: TGCGCCAGCAGCCAAGAACCGGGATCCTACGAGCAGTACTTC; CDR3aa: CASSQEPGSYEQYF
j_gene: TRBJ1-2; abundance: -; d_gene: TRBD1; v_gene: TRBV29-1; CDR3nt: TGCAGCGTTGAAGAACCGGGACAGACTAACTATGGCTACACCTTC; CDR3aa: CSVEEPGQTNYGYTF
j_gene: TRBJ2-5; abundance: -; d_gene: TRBD2; v_gene: TRBV5-1; CDR3nt: TGCGCCAGCAGAAGACTAGCACCGAGCTCCCAAGAGACCCAGTACTTC; CDR3aa: CASRRLAPSSQETQYF
j_gene: TRBJ1-1; abundance: -; d_gene: -; v_gene: TRBV4-1; CDR3nt: TGCGCCAGCAGCCACGCGAAACAGGGAAAGGACACTGAAGCTTTCTTT; CDR3aa: CASSHAKQGKDTEAFF
j_gene: TRBJ2-3; abundance: -; d_gene: -; v_gene: TRBV4-3; CDR3nt: TGCGCCAGCAGCCAAGATAGGGCGGGCCTCACAGATACGCAGTATTTT; CDR3aa: CASSQDRAGLTDTQYF
j_gene: TRBJ2-7; abundance: many; d_gene: -; v_gene: TRBV4-2; CDR3nt: TGTGCCAGCAGCCAATTTGGCGGAACCTACGAGCAGTACTTC; CDR3aa: CASSQFGGTYEQYF
j_gene: TRBJ2-1; abundance: -; d_gene: TRBD2; v_gene: TRBV6-6; CDR3nt: TGTGCCAGCAGTTACCTAGCGGGAGTATACAATGAGCAGTTCTTC; CDR3aa: CASSYLAGVYNEQFF
j_gene: TRBJ2-7; abundance: -; d_gene: -; v_gene: TRBV19; CDR3nt: TGTGCCAGTAGTATACAACTAGATTACAACGAGCAGTACTTC; CDR3aa: CASSIQLDYNEQYF
j_gene: TRBJ2-1; abundance: few; d_gene: -; v_gene: TRBV28; CDR3nt: TGTGCCAGCAGGCCCCAAGCGGATTACAATGAGCAGTTCTTC; CDR3aa: CASRPQADYNEQFF
j_gene: TRBJ2-6; abundance: -; d_gene: -; v_gene: TRBV4-3; CDR3nt: TGCGCCAGCAGCCCTTACCTCTACATGAGAGGGAACGTCCTGACTTTC; CDR3aa: CASSPYLYMRGNVLTF
j_gene: TRBJ1-1; abundance: -; d_gene: -; v_gene: TRBV18; CDR3nt: TGTGCCAGCTCACGAAGGGACAATGAAGCTTTCTTT; CDR3aa: CASSRRDNEAFF
j_gene: TRBJ2-7; abundance: once; d_gene: -; v_gene: TRBV30; CDR3nt: TGTGCCTGGAGCGGGCAGGGTCTGGCCGAGCAGTACTTC; CDR3aa: CAWSGQGLAEQYF
j_gene: TRBJ2-7; abundance: -; d_gene: TRBD1; v_gene: TRBV6-1; CDR3nt: TGTGCCAGCCGGACAGGGGGCATCTACGAGCAGTACTTC; CDR3aa: CASRTGGIYEQYF
j_gene: TRBJ2-6; abundance: few; d_gene: TRBD1; v_gene: TRBV19; CDR3nt: TGTGCCAGTAGTCCCGGACAGGGGGCCTCTGGGGCCAACGTCCTGACTTTC; CDR3aa: CASSPGQGASGANVLTF
j_gene: TRBJ1-1; abundance: many; d_gene: -; v_gene: TRBV5-6; CDR3nt: TGTGCCAGCAGCTTGGCGGTCGGGAAAGCCGAAGCTTTCTTT; CDR3aa: CASSLAVGKAEAFF
j_gene: TRBJ2-3; abundance: once; d_gene: -; v_gene: TRBV11-2; CDR3nt: TGTGCCAGCAGCTTAGGGGTCCGGGGGATGGTGGATACGCAGTATTTT; CDR3aa: CASSLGVRGMVDTQYF
j_gene: TRBJ1-5; abundance: -; d_gene: -; v_gene: TRBV5-1; CDR3nt: TGCGCCAGCAGCTTGGGTTCGGGGGGGAGCAATCAGCCCCAGCATTTT; CDR3aa: CASSLGSGGSNQPQHF
j_gene: TRBJ1-5; abundance: -; d_gene: -; v_gene: TRBV23-1; CDR3nt: TGCGCCAGCAGTCAAGGGCAGGTCAATCAGCCCCAGCATTTT; CDR3aa: CASSQGQVNQPQHF
j_gene: TRBJ2-7; abundance: -; d_gene: TRBD2; v_gene: TRBV28; CDR3nt: TGTGCCATCCGAGGGGGACTAGCGGGCGGGGACGAGCAGTACTTC; CDR3aa: CAIRGGLAGGDEQYF
j_gene: TRBJ2-2; abundance: few; d_gene: -; v_gene: TRBV5-1; CDR3nt: TGCGCCAGCAGCCCATCGGGACAAACGAACACCGGGGAGCTGTTTTTT; CDR3aa: CASSPSGQTNTGELFF